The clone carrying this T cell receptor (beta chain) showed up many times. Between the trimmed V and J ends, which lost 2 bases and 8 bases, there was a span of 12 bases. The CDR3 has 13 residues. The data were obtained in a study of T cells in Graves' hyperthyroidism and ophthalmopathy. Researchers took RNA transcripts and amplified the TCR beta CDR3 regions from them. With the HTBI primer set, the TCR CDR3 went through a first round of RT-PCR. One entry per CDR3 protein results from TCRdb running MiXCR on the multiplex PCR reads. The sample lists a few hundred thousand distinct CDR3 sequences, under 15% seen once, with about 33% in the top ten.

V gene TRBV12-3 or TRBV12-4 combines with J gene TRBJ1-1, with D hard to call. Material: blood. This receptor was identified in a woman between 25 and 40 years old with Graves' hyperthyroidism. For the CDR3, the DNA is TGTGCCAGCAGTTTAATGTCGCAGATGGAAGCTTTCTTT. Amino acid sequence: CASSLMSQMEAFF.